This T cell receptor (beta chain) stems from a study of blood T cells in healthy people across ages. The CDR3 has 16 amino acids. The V end was cut by 4 bases, the J end by 11 bases, with 26 bases between. The V gene's germline CDR1 is LGHNA and CDR2 YSLEER. A second PCR, run for roughly 7 to 12 cycles, used a sample-barcoded 5' primer plus a J-beta primer mix. TCRdb recomputed calls from the 5' RACE reads with MiXCR, one row per CDR3 protein. The sample comprises about 1.8 million distinct CDR3 sequences, around half of which are singletons, and less than 2.5% rests with the top ten. Each donor was a healthy Caucasian individual from Russia, aged about 6 to 95. PBMCs numbering at least 6.5 million were isolated per sample. This clonotype showed up just once.

The sample taken for sequencing was blood. This receptor was obtained from a woman between 40 and 50 years old in good health. This chain joins TRBV4-3 and TRBJ2-5, with D perhaps TRBD1 (8 bases). CDR3 sequence reads: CASSPQGGSGSHEQYF. The DNA of the CDR3 is TGCGCCAGCAGCCCACAGGGGGGGTCGGGTTCACATGAGCAGTACTTC.